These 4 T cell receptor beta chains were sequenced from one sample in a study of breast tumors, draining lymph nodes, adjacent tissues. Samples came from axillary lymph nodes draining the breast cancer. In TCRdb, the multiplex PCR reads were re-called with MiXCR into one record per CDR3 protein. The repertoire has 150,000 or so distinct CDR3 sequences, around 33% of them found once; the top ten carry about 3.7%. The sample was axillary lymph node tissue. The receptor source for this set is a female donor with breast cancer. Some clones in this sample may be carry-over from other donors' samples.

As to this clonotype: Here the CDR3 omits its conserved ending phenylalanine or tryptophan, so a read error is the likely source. The CDR3 protein is CASSQDEDLTPLHS. The CDR3 nucleotides read TGTGCCAGCAGCCAAGACGAGGATCTGACACCCCTCCACTCT. V gene TRBV4-2 combines with J gene TRBJ1-6; D unclear. The V gene's germline CDR1 is LGHNA and CDR2 YNFKEQ. Trimming stripped 0 bases from V and 11 bases from J, with 11 bases between. The CDR3 is 14 residues long.

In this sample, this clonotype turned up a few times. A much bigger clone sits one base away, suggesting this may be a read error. The CDR3, as DNA: TGTGCCAGCAGCCCCGGATTGGGCGGGGGGCTCAATGCGCAGTTCTTC. The encoded protein is CASSPGLGGGLNAQFF. The chain combines TRBV9 with TRBJ2-1, with 8 bases identical to TRBD2. The CDR3 is made up of 16 amino acids. CDR1 SGDLS and CDR2 YYNGEE come from the germline V gene.

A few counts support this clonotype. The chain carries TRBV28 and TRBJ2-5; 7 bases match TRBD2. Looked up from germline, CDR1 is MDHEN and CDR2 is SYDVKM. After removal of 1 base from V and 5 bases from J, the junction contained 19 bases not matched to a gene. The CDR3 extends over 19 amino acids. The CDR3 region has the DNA TGTGCCAGCAGTTTATCCCTCCACTTCCGGGACTATATCAAGGAGACCCAGTACTTC. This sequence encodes CASSLSLHFRDYIKETQYF.

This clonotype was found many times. CDR3 protein: CATLDQETQYF. In nucleotides, the CDR3 is TGCGCCACTTTAGACCAAGAGACCCAGTACTTC. The V and J genes are TRBV10-2 and TRBJ2-5; D is unclear. This CDR3 is built from 11 residues. Germline lookup yields CDR1 WSHSY and CDR2 SAAADI. V was pared by 10 bases and J by 0 bases, with 6 bases between.